This T cell receptor (beta chain) was identified during a study of breast tumors, draining lymph nodes, adjacent tissues. TCRdb analysed the multiplex PCR reads with MiXCR anew, one entry per CDR3 protein. The sample includes 130,000 or so distinct CDR3 sequences, about 22% of them seen just once. The germline V gene encodes CDR1 LGHDT and CDR2 YNNKEL (reference sequence). The CDR3 has 15 amino acids. Trimming removed 1 base from V and 0 bases from J, with 7 bases in between. Samples came from axillary lymph nodes draining the breast cancer. This clonotype was seen only a few times. Its specificity is not known. General study results and limits: Tumor TCR diversity was below lymph nodes but above nontumor tissue. The data were judged consistent with most tumor T cells coming from lymph node and expanding in tumor.

This sequence was found in a female donor with breast cancer. Some clones in this sample may be carry-over from other donors' samples. The J gene is TRBJ2-1, the V gene TRBV3-1, with a weak D call TRBD2 (5 bases). The sample taken for sequencing was axillary lymph node tissue. This CDR3 is CASSQGTSSYNEQFF. The DNA for the CDR3 is TGTGCCAGCAGCCAAGGAACTAGCTCCTACAATGAGCAGTTCTTC.